The sequence of this TCR beta chain was determined in a study of shared clonotypes between healthy human individuals. The data were produced by immunoSEQ multiplex PCR, yet TCRdb's version contains in-frame clones alone and is incomplete. This sample has about 680,000 clones, with less than 85% found just once. Trimming stripped 5 bases from V and 4 bases from J, with 15 bases between. The CDR3 extends over 15 amino acids. Germline CDR1 and CDR2: GTSNPN and SVGIG (reference sequence). The study separated CD4+ cells into CD45RA+ naive and CD45RA-negative memory subsets. The sequence came from a woman in her twenties or thirties in good health. The specimen was memory CD4+ T cells sorted from blood. Subset: CD45RA-negative fraction. The rearrangement uses TRBV30 and TRBJ1-6; D may be TRBD1 (5 bases). The DNA of the CDR3 is TGTGCCTGGGAGATCCGGGACGGATATAATTCACCCCTCCACTTT. This codes for CAWEIRDGYNSPLHF.